A selection of T cell receptor beta chains follows, all from one sample in a study of T cells in tumors and immune-related adverse events. Generated by immunoSEQ multiplex PCR, the TCRdb table keeps only in-frame clones and is missing some. The sample has approximately 8,100 clones, about 93% seen once. The sequences come from lymph node tissue, collected from a patient treated with anti-PD-1 therapy. These receptors all stem from a female donor with metastatic renal cell carcinoma. Both conserved end residues are part of each CDR3. A D gene is named only where the DNA matches it firmly. The size entry is marked missing in some rows and otherwise reads once, few, many or a size class.

clone size: .; D gene: .; V gene: TRBV7-6; J gene: TRBJ2-7; CDR3 protein: CASSLGSGLTEEQYF; CDR3 DNA: TGTGCCAGCAGCCTGGGCTCGGGTTTGACGGAGGAGCAGTACTTC
clone size: once; D gene: TRBD2; V gene: TRBV7-6; J gene: TRBJ2-7; CDR3 protein: CASSRGGYEQYF; CDR3 DNA: TGTGCCAGCAGCCGGGGGGGCTACGAGCAGTACTTC
clone size: .; D gene: .; V gene: TRBV28; J gene: TRBJ1-1; CDR3 protein: CASSLAGGDTEAFF; CDR3 DNA: TGTGCCAGCAGTTTAGCGGGTGGTGACACTGAAGCTTTCTTT
clone size: .; D gene: TRBD1; V gene: TRBV7-7; J gene: TRBJ2-5; CDR3 protein: CASSPGQGKGETQYF; CDR3 DNA: TGTGCTAGCAGCCCGGGACAGGGAAAAGGAGAGACCCAGTACTTC
clone size: .; D gene: .; V gene: TRBV6-5; J gene: TRBJ1-5; CDR3 protein: CASRTSTLSNQPQHF; CDR3 DNA: TGTGCCAGCAGGACTAGTACACTTAGCAATCAGCCCCAGCATTTT
clone size: .; D gene: .; V gene: TRBV7-8; J gene: TRBJ2-3; CDR3 protein: CASSVGTVNWDTQYF; CDR3 DNA: TGTGCCAGCAGCGTCGGGACCGTCAATTGGGATACGCAGTATTTT
clone size: once; D gene: TRBD1; V gene: TRBV29-1; J gene: TRBJ2-7; CDR3 protein: CSVEAGTGTYEQYF; CDR3 DNA: TGCAGCGTTGAAGCTGGGACAGGGACCTACGAGCAGTACTTC
clone size: .; D gene: TRBD2; V gene: TRBV7-9; J gene: TRBJ2-3; CDR3 protein: CASSGRTSETDTQYF; CDR3 DNA: TGTGCCAGCAGCGGGAGGACTAGCGAGACAGATACGCAGTATTTT
clone size: .; D gene: .; V gene: TRBV14; J gene: TRBJ1-1; CDR3 protein: CASSRVRGPGAEAFF; CDR3 DNA: TGTGCCAGCAGCCGAGTCAGGGGCCCCGGGGCTGAAGCTTTCTTT
clone size: .; D gene: .; V gene: TRBV28; J gene: TRBJ1-4; CDR3 protein: CASRQANEKLFF; CDR3 DNA: TGTGCCAGCCGCCAGGCGAATGAAAAACTGTTTTTT
clone size: .; D gene: .; V gene: TRBV18; J gene: TRBJ1-1; CDR3 protein: CASSVLLQGGTEAFF; CDR3 DNA: TGTGCCAGCTCAGTCTTACTCCAGGGTGGGACTGAAGCTTTCTTT
clone size: .; D gene: TRBD1; V gene: TRBV2; J gene: TRBJ1-5; CDR3 protein: CASRQGGMDQPQHF; CDR3 DNA: TGTGCCAGCCGACAGGGCGGTATGGATCAGCCCCAGCATTTT
clone size: .; D gene: TRBD1; V gene: TRBV19; J gene: TRBJ1-2; CDR3 protein: CASSPGQGRGYTF; CDR3 DNA: TGTGCCAGTAGCCCGGGACAGGGGCGCGGCTACACCTTC
clone size: .; D gene: .; V gene: TRBV7-9; J gene: TRBJ1-4; CDR3 protein: CASSKDRSNEKLFF; CDR3 DNA: TGTGCCAGCAGCAAGGACAGATCTAATGAAAAACTGTTTTTT
clone size: .; D gene: .; V gene: TRBV11-2; J gene: TRBJ2-5; CDR3 protein: CASSLVGLGTPQETQYF; CDR3 DNA: TGTGCCAGCAGCTTAGTTGGTTTAGGGACACCTCAAGAGACCCAGTACTTC
clone size: .; D gene: TRBD2; V gene: TRBV5-1; J gene: TRBJ2-3; CDR3 protein: CASSLGTSGSTDTQYF; CDR3 DNA: TGCGCCAGCAGCTTGGGGACTAGCGGGAGCACAGATACGCAGTATTTT
clone size: .; D gene: .; V gene: TRBV6-6; J gene: TRBJ2-2; CDR3 protein: CASSREHTGELFF; CDR3 DNA: TGTGCCAGCAGCCGAGAGCACACCGGGGAGCTGTTTTTT
clone size: .; D gene: TRBD1; V gene: TRBV15; J gene: TRBJ2-7; CDR3 protein: CATSRPGQVSYEQYF; CDR3 DNA: TGTGCCACCAGCAGACCTGGACAGGTTTCCTACGAGCAGTACTTC
clone size: .; D gene: .; V gene: TRBV19; J gene: TRBJ1-2; CDR3 protein: CATGTSFYGYTF; CDR3 DNA: TGTGCCACCGGGACGTCCTTTTATGGCTACACCTTC
clone size: .; D gene: TRBD2; V gene: TRBV5-4; J gene: TRBJ2-5; CDR3 protein: CASSPGAGGFVETQYF; CDR3 DNA: TGTGCCAGCAGCCCTGGGGCGGGAGGCTTTGTAGAGACCCAGTACTTC
clone size: .; D gene: TRBD1; V gene: TRBV18; J gene: TRBJ1-1; CDR3 protein: CASSRQGRDTEAFF; CDR3 DNA: TGTGCCAGCTCTCGACAGGGGCGGGACACTGAAGCTTTCTTT
clone size: once; D gene: .; V gene: TRBV5-1; J gene: TRBJ2-2; CDR3 protein: CASSLDRTNTGELFF; CDR3 DNA: TGCGCCAGCAGCTTGGACAGGACTAACACCGGGGAGCTGTTTTTT
clone size: .; D gene: .; V gene: TRBV6-6; J gene: TRBJ2-2; CDR3 protein: CATSPTQGIAGELFF; CDR3 DNA: TGTGCCACCTCACCCACTCAGGGCATTGCCGGGGAGCTGTTTTTT
clone size: .; D gene: .; V gene: TRBV7-9; J gene: TRBJ2-1; CDR3 protein: CASSLQGGLGSYNEQFF; CDR3 DNA: TGTGCCAGCAGCTTACAGGGGGGGCTAGGGTCCTACAATGAGCAGTTCTTC
clone size: .; D gene: TRBD1; V gene: TRBV6-1; J gene: TRBJ2-3; CDR3 protein: CASSESHRTGPSTDTQYF; CDR3 DNA: TGTGCCAGCAGTGAAAGCCATCGGACAGGCCCTAGCACAGATACGCAGTATTTT
clone size: .; D gene: .; V gene: TRBV10-1; J gene: TRBJ2-7; CDR3 protein: CASSEGGRVEQYF; CDR3 DNA: TGCGCCAGCAGTGAGGGGGGGCGCGTAGAGCAGTACTTC
clone size: once; D gene: .; V gene: TRBV12-5; J gene: TRBJ1-2; CDR3 protein: CASGLYRQPYGYTF; CDR3 DNA: TGTGCTAGTGGTTTGTACAGACAGCCCTATGGCTACACCTTC
clone size: .; D gene: .; V gene: TRBV7-2; J gene: TRBJ2-3; CDR3 protein: CASSFYSDTQYF; CDR3 DNA: TGTGCCAGCAGCTTTTACAGTGATACGCAGTATTTT
clone size: few; D gene: TRBD1; V gene: TRBV29-1; J gene: TRBJ1-1; CDR3 protein: CSAEQTGVNTEAFF; CDR3 DNA: TGCAGCGCCGAACAGACAGGGGTGAACACTGAAGCTTTCTTT
clone size: .; D gene: .; V gene: TRBV4-2; J gene: TRBJ2-6; CDR3 protein: CASSQGWSAGANVLTF; CDR3 DNA: TGTGCCAGCAGCCAAGGATGGAGCGCGGGGGCCAACGTCCTGACTTTC
clone size: .; D gene: TRBD1; V gene: TRBV2; J gene: TRBJ1-4; CDR3 protein: CASSEQGVNEKLFF; CDR3 DNA: TGTGCCAGCAGTGAACAGGGGGTTAATGAAAAACTGTTTTTT
clone size: .; D gene: TRBD1; V gene: TRBV27; J gene: TRBJ1-2; CDR3 protein: CASSPDETGRGGYTF; CDR3 DNA: TGTGCCAGCAGTCCCGATGAGACAGGGCGGGGTGGCTACACCTTC
clone size: .; D gene: .; V gene: TRBV30; J gene: TRBJ1-3; CDR3 protein: CAFNTALGNTIYF; CDR3 DNA: TGTGCCTTTAACACAGCTCTTGGAAACACCATATATTTT
clone size: .; D gene: .; V gene: TRBV6-5; J gene: TRBJ1-3; CDR3 protein: CASSYSALGGNTIYF; CDR3 DNA: TGTGCCAGCAGTTACTCGGCCCTCGGAGGAAACACCATATATTTT
clone size: once; D gene: .; V gene: TRBV19; J gene: TRBJ2-2; CDR3 protein: CASTPDGANTGELFF; CDR3 DNA: TGTGCCAGTACCCCGGATGGCGCGAACACCGGGGAGCTGTTTTTT
clone size: .; D gene: .; V gene: TRBV19; J gene: TRBJ2-7; CDR3 protein: CASSIRSGGLPYEQYF; CDR3 DNA: TGTGCCAGTAGTATTAGGTCGGGGGGCCTACCCTACGAGCAGTACTTC
clone size: .; D gene: TRBD1; V gene: TRBV28; J gene: TRBJ1-2; CDR3 protein: CASSYRDRVHGYTF; CDR3 DNA: TGTGCCAGCAGTTACCGGGACAGGGTGCATGGCTACACCTTC
clone size: .; D gene: .; V gene: TRBV5-4; J gene: TRBJ2-3; CDR3 protein: CASSLDAALSTDTQYF; CDR3 DNA: TGTGCCAGCAGCTTGGATGCGGCCCTTAGCACAGATACGCAGTATTTT
clone size: .; D gene: TRBD2; V gene: TRBV7-8; J gene: TRBJ2-3; CDR3 protein: CASSLRAGGPATDTQYF; CDR3 DNA: TGTGCCAGCAGCTTAAGGGCGGGGGGGCCCGCCACAGATACGCAGTATTTT
clone size: .; D gene: .; V gene: TRBV10-1; J gene: TRBJ1-1; CDR3 protein: CASSPGLTEAFF; CDR3 DNA: TGCGCCAGCAGTCCGGGACTCACAGAAGCTTTCTTT
clone size: .; D gene: .; V gene: TRBV6-6; J gene: TRBJ1-1; CDR3 protein: CASSYQGSNTEAFF; CDR3 DNA: TGTGCCAGCAGTTATCAAGGGTCGAACACTGAAGCTTTCTTT
clone size: .; D gene: TRBD2; V gene: TRBV5-1; J gene: TRBJ2-1; CDR3 protein: CASTVTSGRPHSYNEQFF; CDR3 DNA: TGCGCCAGCACCGTGACTAGCGGGAGGCCCCACTCCTACAATGAGCAGTTCTTC
clone size: .; D gene: TRBD2; V gene: TRBV7-6; J gene: TRBJ2-1; CDR3 protein: CASSSRTSRYNEQFF; CDR3 DNA: TGTGCCAGCAGCTCCCGGACTAGCCGCTACAATGAGCAGTTCTTC
clone size: .; D gene: .; V gene: TRBV7-6; J gene: TRBJ2-7; CDR3 protein: CASSLGPITPYEQYF; CDR3 DNA: TGTGCCAGCAGCTTAGGCCCGATTACCCCCTACGAGCAGTACTTC
clone size: .; D gene: .; V gene: TRBV5-4; J gene: TRBJ1-2; CDR3 protein: CASSLSQGANYGYTF; CDR3 DNA: TGTGCCAGCAGCTTGTCACAAGGGGCGAACTATGGCTACACCTTC
clone size: .; D gene: .; V gene: TRBV6-1; J gene: TRBJ1-4; CDR3 protein: CASSEQLSNEKLFF; CDR3 DNA: TGTGCCAGCAGTGAACAGCTCTCTAATGAAAAACTGTTTTTT
clone size: .; D gene: TRBD1; V gene: TRBV6-4; J gene: TRBJ1-1; CDR3 protein: CASSEGGGQTKVTEAFF; CDR3 DNA: TGTGCCAGCAGTGAAGGGGGGGGACAGACGAAGGTCACTGAAGCTTTCTTT
clone size: .; D gene: TRBD2; V gene: TRBV23-1; J gene: TRBJ2-1; CDR3 protein: CASNLRPGLAGSSSYNEQFF; CDR3 DNA: TGCGCCAGCAACCTTAGACCGGGACTAGCGGGCTCGAGCTCCTACAATGAGCAGTTCTTC
clone size: once; D gene: TRBD2; V gene: TRBV7-6; J gene: TRBJ2-1; CDR3 protein: CASSREGLGNEQFF; CDR3 DNA: TGTGCCAGCAGTCGGGAGGGCCTCGGCAATGAGCAGTTCTTC
clone size: .; D gene: .; V gene: TRBV19; J gene: TRBJ1-1; CDR3 protein: CASSIGAMNTEAFF; CDR3 DNA: TGTGCCAGTAGTATAGGCGCCATGAACACTGAAGCTTTCTTT
clone size: .; D gene: TRBD1; V gene: TRBV7-2; J gene: TRBJ2-4; CDR3 protein: CASSLGFRGGENIQYF; CDR3 DNA: TGTGCCAGCAGCTTAGGTTTCAGAGGGGGCGAAAACATTCAGTACTTC
clone size: .; D gene: .; V gene: TRBV19; J gene: TRBJ1-2; CDR3 protein: CASSIQGIYGYTF; CDR3 DNA: TGTGCCAGTAGTATCCAAGGGATCTATGGCTACACCTTC
clone size: .; D gene: .; V gene: TRBV21-1; J gene: TRBJ1-5; CDR3 protein: CASSSRLINQPQHF; CDR3 DNA: TGTGCCAGCAGCTCCCGACTCATCAATCAGCCCCAGCATTTT